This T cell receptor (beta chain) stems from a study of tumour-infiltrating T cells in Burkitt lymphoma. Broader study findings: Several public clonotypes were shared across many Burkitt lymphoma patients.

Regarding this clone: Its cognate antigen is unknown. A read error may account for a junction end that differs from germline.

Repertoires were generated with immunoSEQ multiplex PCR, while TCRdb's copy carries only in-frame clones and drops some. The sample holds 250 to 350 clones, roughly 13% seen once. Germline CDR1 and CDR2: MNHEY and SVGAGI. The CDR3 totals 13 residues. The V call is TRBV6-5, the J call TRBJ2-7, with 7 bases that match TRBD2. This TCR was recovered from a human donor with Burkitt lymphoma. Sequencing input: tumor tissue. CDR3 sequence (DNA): TGTGCCAACAGTCGGGCGGGGGTGCGCGTTTGGTACTTC. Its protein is CANSRAGVRVWYF.